This T cell receptor (beta chain) came from a study of shared clonotypes between healthy human individuals (dated by TCRdb to the early 2020s). Notes on the research overall: The cohort comprised two women and a few men aged 18 to 49 years. The study deeply sequenced blood TCR repertoires of about 5 healthy adults to estimate repertoire size and the extent of clonotype sharing between individuals. For each donor, CD4 naive and CD4 memory were each given three plates, CD8 naive was given two plates, and CD8 memory was given one plate. Different laboratories and diverse techniques were used to prepare libraries and sequence TCR repertoires, to increase sequencing depth and limit assay-specific biases. Between about 0.8 and 9 billion PBMCs per donor were obtained by leukapheresis. Results the study describes overall, beyond this receptor: Rarefaction of sorted-subset datasets indicated incomplete sequencing despite the large sequencing depth. The genetic and exposure-history diversity represented was limited by the small number of donors. Naive subsets generally had larger estimated clonotype richness than memory subsets did. Only blood was sampled, and tissue TCR repertoires likely differ from those in blood. Compared with non-shared clonotypes, clonotypes shared by all four sorted-subset donors had higher generation probabilities. When several donors were compared, the shared fraction of clonotypes was about 5% for naive CD4, around 3.6% for naive CD8, 2% to 2.5% for memory CD4, and roughly 0.4% for memory CD8. Based on pairwise subsampling, the degree of clonotype sharing among donors was expected to be affected by sequencing depth.

Using the deep immunoSEQ assay, TCR CDR3 regions were amplified from genomic DNA by multiplex PCR. Extracted genomic DNA from each cell subset was distributed evenly across all wells of several immunoSEQ 96-well plates, and each plate was treated as a replicate. Each replicate PCR for sorted subsets received roughly 200 ng genomic DNA, equal to about 30,000 T cell genomes. Purified libraries were quantified with a Qubit 3.0 fluorometer, sized on a Bioanalyzer 2100, and re-quantified with the KAPA Library Quantification kit. Every immunoSEQ 96-well plate was sequenced on a separate single-read 150-cycle Illumina NextSeq 550 flow cell. As for how the authors treated the data: Because the immunoSEQ output included only junctional sequences and no quality scores, the filtering could not be the same as the filtering used for full-length reads. To assign V/J genes and CDR3, sequences were annotated using PyIR, a Python wrapper for IgBLAST v1.9, with IMGT germline references. Any read was removed if the V/J assignment was weak (E-value above 1e-6), the CDR3 was missing, or the read contained stop codons, out-of-frame junctions, or ambiguous translated residues. A V3J clonotype was defined by an identical inferred V gene, J gene, and CDR3 amino acid sequence. To compute the percentage overlap between repertoires, the number of shared unique clonotypes was divided by the size of the smaller repertoire. RTK rarefaction, the Chao1 estimator, and Recon v2.1 estimates of unobserved clonotypes were used to assess repertoire richness. OLGA was used to compute generation probabilities for all TCRbeta clonotypes that the gDNA method yielded from a handful of donors. This is the immuneACCESS table as TCRdb keeps it, with only in-frame sequences that have V and J called. A part of the clones is gone; compared with another copy, unresolved V genes explain less than half, and the rest is unexplained. V and J calls and clone size follow that table, whereas D and trimming were derived from the DNA. Present in this sample are roughly 1.5 million clones, approximately 98% of which were seen just once. Roughly 0.45% of the sample comes from the top ten.

The donors were healthy, HIV-negative adults who had no recently reported acute infections or vaccinations. Every donor was a Caucasian adult living in Nashville, Tennessee, USA. CD4+ T cells were enriched through magnetic negative selection, after which naive cells were positively selected on CD45RA and the remaining negative fraction served as the memory subset. Blood was obtained by leukapheresis, after which PBMCs were separated by Ficoll-Histopaque density gradient centrifugation and cryopreserved in liquid nitrogen vapor phase. Analytical flow cytometry was used to check the purity and quantity of every magnetically sorted T cell population. From each sorted fraction, genomic DNA was isolated and quantified by UV absorbance on a Nanodrop 2000c. CDR1 and CDR2 (SGHVS, FNYEAQ) derive from the germline V gene. The CDR3 runs 16 amino acids, cysteine and phenylalanine included. Here the CDR3 DNA is all that survives: 48 bases in frame from base 1. The junction shows trimming of 5 bases on V and 4 bases on J, and the gene matches do not reach 9 bases of it.

A word on this clone: No cognate antigen has been identified for it. Base quality data are lacking; no much larger clone is found one base away.

Sequencing was carried out using naive CD4+ T cells sorted from blood. Per the publication, the cell subset or site label means: CD45RA+ positively selected. The rearrangement combines TRBV7-6 with TRBJ2-7; TRBD2 fits 12 bases in the junction. This receptor was obtained from a man aged 25-45 years in good health. The nucleotide sequence reads as follows: TGTGCCAGCAGCCTTCTAGCGGGAGGGCCAGGTTACGAGCAGTACTTC. This is translated as CASSLLAGGPGYEQYF. Extended through the reference TRBV7-6 and TRBJ2-7 proteins, this CDR3 yields the full variable domain: GAGVSQSPRYKVTKRGQDVALRCDPISGHVSLYWYRQALGQGPEFLTYFNYEAQQDKSGLPNDRFSAERPEGSISTLTIQRTEQRDSAMYRCASSLLAGGPGYEQYFGPGTRLTVT.